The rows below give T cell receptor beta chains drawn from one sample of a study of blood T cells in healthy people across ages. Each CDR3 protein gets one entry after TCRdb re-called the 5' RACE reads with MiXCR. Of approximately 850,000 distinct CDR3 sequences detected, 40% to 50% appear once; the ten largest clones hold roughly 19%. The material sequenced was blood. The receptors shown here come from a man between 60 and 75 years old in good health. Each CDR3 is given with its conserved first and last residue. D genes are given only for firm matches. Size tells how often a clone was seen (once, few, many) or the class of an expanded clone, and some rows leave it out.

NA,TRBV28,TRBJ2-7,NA,CASSPRDLTYEQYF,TGTGCCAGCAGTCCCCGGGACCTTACCTACGAGCAGTACTTC
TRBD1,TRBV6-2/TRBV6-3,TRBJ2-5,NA,CASSYRTGFQTQYF,TGTGCCAGCAGTTACCGGACAGGGTTCCAGACCCAGTACTTC
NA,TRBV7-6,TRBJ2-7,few,CASSPWGAYEQYF,TGTGCCAGCAGCCCCTGGGGGGCCTACGAGCAGTACTTC
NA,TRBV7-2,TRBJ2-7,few,CASSSERASYEQYF,TGTGCCAGCAGCTCCGAAAGGGCCTCCTACGAGCAGTACTTC
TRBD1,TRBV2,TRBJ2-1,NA,CASIRDRGNEQFF,TGTGCCAGCATCCGGGACAGGGGCAATGAGCAGTTCTTC
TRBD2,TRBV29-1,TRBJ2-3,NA,CSAMGKWGGRTDTQYF,TGCAGCGCCATGGGGAAGTGGGGGGGACGCACAGATACGCAGTATTTT
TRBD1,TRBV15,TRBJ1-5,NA,CATHHGQASNQPQHF,TGTGCCACCCACCATGGACAGGCAAGCAATCAGCCCCAGCATTTT
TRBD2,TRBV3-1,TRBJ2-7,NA,CASSRVGRSGGAGNEQYF,TGTGCCAGCAGCCGAGTGGGAAGAAGCGGGGGGGCCGGCAATGAGCAGTACTTC
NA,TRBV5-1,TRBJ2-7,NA,CASSLGGQGDEQYF,TGCGCCAGCAGCTTGGGGGGTCAGGGTGACGAGCAGTACTTC
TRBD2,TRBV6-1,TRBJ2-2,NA,CASSERGGPNTGELFF,TGTGCCAGCAGTGAGCGGGGGGGCCCTAACACCGGGGAGCTGTTTTTT
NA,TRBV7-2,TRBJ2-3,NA,CASSGRAGPDTQYF,TGTGCCAGCAGCGGACGGGCGGGCCCAGATACGCAGTATTTT
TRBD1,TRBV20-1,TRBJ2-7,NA,CSARAGTGSSYEQYF,TGCAGTGCTAGAGCCGGGACAGGGAGCTCCTACGAGCAGTACTTC
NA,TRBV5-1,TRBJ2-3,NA,CASSNPKGADTQYF,TGCGCCAGCAGCAACCCAAAAGGGGCAGATACGCAGTATTTT
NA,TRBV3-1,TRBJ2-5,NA,CASSQGGGEVEYF,TGTGCCAGCAGCCAAGGAGGGGGGGAAGTGGAGTACTTC
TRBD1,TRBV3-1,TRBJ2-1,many,CASSQPADRGGEQFF,TGTGCCAGCAGCCAACCAGCGGACAGGGGCGGTGAGCAGTTCTTC
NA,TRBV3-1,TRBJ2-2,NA,CASSYGGNTGELFF,TGTGCCAGCAGCTATGGGGGGAACACCGGGGAGCTGTTTTTT
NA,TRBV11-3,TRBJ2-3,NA,CASSPMGLFTDTQYF,TGTGCCAGCAGCCCCATGGGACTCTTCACAGATACGCAGTATTTT
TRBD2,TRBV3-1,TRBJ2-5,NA,CASATSVVETQYF,TGTGCCAGCGCCACTAGCGTGGTAGAGACCCAGTACTTC
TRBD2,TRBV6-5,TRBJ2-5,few,CASSYVDLADKETQYF,TGTGCCAGCAGTTACGTCGATCTAGCGGATAAAGAGACCCAGTACTTC
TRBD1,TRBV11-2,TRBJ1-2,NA,CASSRNRGPDYTF,TGTGCCAGCAGCCGAAACAGGGGGCCTGACTACACCTTC
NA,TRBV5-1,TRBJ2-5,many,CASSLDPGETQYF,TGCGCCAGCAGCTTGGACCCCGGGGAGACCCAGTACTTC
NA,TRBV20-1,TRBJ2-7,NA,CSATDYRTYEQYF,TGCAGTGCTACTGACTACCGAACCTACGAGCAGTACTTC
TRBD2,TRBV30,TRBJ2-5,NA,CAWSASGGEETQYF,TGTGCCTGGAGTGCTAGCGGGGGGGAAGAGACCCAGTACTTC
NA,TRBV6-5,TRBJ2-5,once,CASRSRGLQETQYF,TGTGCCAGCAGGAGCCGCGGACTCCAAGAGACCCAGTACTTC
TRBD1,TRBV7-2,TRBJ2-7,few,CASSTGTGIVYEQYF,TGTGCCAGCAGTACCGGGACAGGGATTGTCTACGAGCAGTACTTC
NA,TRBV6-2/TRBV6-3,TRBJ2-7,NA,CASRPTRQYEQYF,TGTGCCAGCAGACCTACAAGGCAATACGAGCAGTACTTC
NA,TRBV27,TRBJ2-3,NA,CASRKPGATDTQYF,TGTGCCAGTAGAAAACCGGGGGCCACAGATACGCAGTATTTT
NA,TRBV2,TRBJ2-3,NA,CASSNTGQDTQYF,TGTGCCAGCAGCAACACAGGGCAGGATACGCAGTATTTT
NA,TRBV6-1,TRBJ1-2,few,CASSKRTPAYTF,TGTGCCAGCAGTAAGCGGACACCTGCCTACACCTTC
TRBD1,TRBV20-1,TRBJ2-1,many,CSASLGQGHNEQFF,TGCAGTGCTAGTCTGGGACAGGGCCACAATGAGCAGTTCTTC
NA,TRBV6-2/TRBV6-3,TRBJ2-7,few,CASSRAILSYEQYF,TGTGCCAGCAGTCGAGCCATCCTCTCCTACGAGCAGTACTTC
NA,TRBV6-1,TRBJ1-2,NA,CASVALTGNHGYTF,TGTGCCAGCGTCGCCCTGACAGGCAACCATGGCTACACCTTC
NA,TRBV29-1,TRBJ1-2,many,CSVEDVGVNYGYTF,TGCAGCGTTGAAGATGTTGGCGTTAACTATGGCTACACCTTC
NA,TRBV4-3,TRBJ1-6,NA,CASSYQGNSPLHF,TGCGCCAGCAGCTATCAGGGGAATTCACCCCTCCACTTT
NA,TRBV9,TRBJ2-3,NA,CASSDEPGPSTDTQYF,TGTGCCAGCAGCGATGAACCGGGACCCAGCACAGATACGCAGTATTTT
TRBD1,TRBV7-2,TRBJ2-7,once,CASSRLTGINEQYF,TGTGCCAGCAGCCGCCTGACAGGGATCAACGAGCAGTACTTC
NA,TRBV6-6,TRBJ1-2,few,CASSHGPGGYTF,TGTGCCAGCAGTCATGGCCCCGGGGGCTACACCTTC
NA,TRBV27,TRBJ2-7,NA,CASESRAQGSYEQYF,TGTGCCAGCGAGAGCAGGGCCCAAGGGTCCTACGAGCAGTACTTC
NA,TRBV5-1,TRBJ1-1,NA,CASSRRPQGTEAFF,TGCGCCAGCAGCCGACGTCCACAGGGAACTGAAGCTTTCTTT
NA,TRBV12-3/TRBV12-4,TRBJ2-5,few,CASSLDLVETQYF,TGTGCCAGCAGTTTGGACTTAGTCGAGACCCAGTACTTC
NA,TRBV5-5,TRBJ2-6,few,CASSFIPGAGANVLTF,TGTGCCAGCAGCTTTATCCCAGGGGCTGGGGCCAACGTCCTGACTTTC
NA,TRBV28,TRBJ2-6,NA,CASKVQKSSGANVLTF,TGTGCCAGCAAGGTACAGAAAAGCTCTGGGGCCAACGTCCTGACTTTC
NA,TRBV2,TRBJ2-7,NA,CASSEIDARDEQYF,TGTGCCAGCAGTGAAATCGATGCAAGGGACGAGCAGTACTTC
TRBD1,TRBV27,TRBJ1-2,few,CASSLGQGAVDGYTF,TGTGCCAGCAGCCTGGGACAGGGGGCGGTGGATGGCTACACCTTC
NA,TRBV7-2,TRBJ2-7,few,CASSLGVSTVYEQYF,TGTGCCAGCAGCTTAGGAGTCTCGACTGTCTACGAGCAGTACTTC
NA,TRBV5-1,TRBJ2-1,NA,CASSWPQGANNEQFF,TGCGCCAGCAGCTGGCCCCAGGGAGCTAACAATGAGCAGTTCTTC
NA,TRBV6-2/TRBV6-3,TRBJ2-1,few,CASSYDGFVTIPEQFF,TGTGCCAGCAGTTACGACGGTTTCGTAACTATACCCGAGCAGTTCTTC
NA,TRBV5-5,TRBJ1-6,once,CASSWTNSPLHF,TGTGCCAGCAGCTGGACGAATTCACCCCTCCACTTT
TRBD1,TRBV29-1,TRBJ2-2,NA,CSAGDRGWGGELFF,TGCAGCGCCGGCGACAGGGGATGGGGCGGGGAGCTGTTTTTT
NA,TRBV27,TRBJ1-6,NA,CASSFSGAWGPNSPLHF,TGTGCCAGCAGTTTTTCAGGGGCTTGGGGGCCTAATTCACCCCTCCACTTT
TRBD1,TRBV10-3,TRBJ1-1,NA,CAISGTGLNTEAFF,TGTGCCATCAGCGGGACAGGCTTGAACACTGAAGCTTTCTTT
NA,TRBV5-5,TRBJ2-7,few,CASSLPQTSYEQYF,TGTGCCAGCAGCTTGCCCCAAACATCCTACGAGCAGTACTTC
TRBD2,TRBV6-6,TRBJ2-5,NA,CASSPLTSGGQETQYF,TGTGCCAGCAGCCCCCTGACTAGCGGGGGGCAAGAGACCCAGTACTTC
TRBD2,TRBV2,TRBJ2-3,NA,CASSEAGSGDDTDTQYF,TGTGCCAGCAGTGAAGCAGGTAGCGGGGACGACACAGATACGCAGTATTTT
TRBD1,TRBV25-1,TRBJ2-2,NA,CASSELDRALGTGELFF,TGTGCCAGCAGTGAGCTCGACAGGGCCCTGGGCACCGGGGAGCTGTTTTTT